This is a list of T cell receptor beta chains from one sample in a study of STAT3 mutations in large granular lymphocyte leukemia. Clones were read by immunoSEQ multiplex PCR, and TCRdb kept only the in-frame ones, dropping some. The repertoire holds approximately 45,000 clones, with about three quarters as singletons. The sample comprised PBMCs. The source of these receptors is a human donor with T large granular lymphocyte leukemia. Some clones in this sample may be carry-over from other donors' samples. Each CDR3 is given with its conserved first and last residue. D genes are given only for firm matches.

v_call: TRBV5-1; d_call: TRBD2; j_call: TRBJ2-5; cdr3_aa: CASRKLAGNYQETQYF; cdr3_nt: TGCGCCAGCAGGAAACTAGCGGGGAATTACCAAGAGACCCAGTACTTC
v_call: TRBV13; d_call: TRBD2; j_call: TRBJ2-1; cdr3_aa: CASSTGLAANEQFF; cdr3_nt: TGTGCCAGCAGCACGGGACTAGCGGCAAATGAGCAGTTCTTC
v_call: TRBV19; d_call: -; j_call: TRBJ1-2; cdr3_aa: CASNIGGRAGRINYGYTF; cdr3_nt: TGTGCCAGTAACATCGGGGGCCGGGCGGGCCGGATAAACTATGGCTACACCTTC
v_call: TRBV7-2; d_call: -; j_call: TRBJ2-5; cdr3_aa: CASSYPPGGIQETQYF; cdr3_nt: TGTGCCAGCAGCTACCCCCCGGGTGGGATTCAAGAGACCCAGTACTTC
v_call: TRBV5-1; d_call: -; j_call: TRBJ2-1; cdr3_aa: CASSLTSYEQFF; cdr3_nt: TGCGCCAGCAGCTTGACTAGCTATGAGCAGTTCTTC
v_call: TRBV30; d_call: -; j_call: TRBJ1-3; cdr3_aa: CASPGTSSGNTIYF; cdr3_nt: TGTGCCTCCCCCGGGACATCTTCTGGAAACACCATATATTTT
v_call: TRBV2; d_call: -; j_call: TRBJ1-5; cdr3_aa: CASRAGFGQPQHF; cdr3_nt: TGTGCCAGCAGGGCAGGCTTCGGCCAGCCCCAGCATTTT
v_call: TRBV18; d_call: -; j_call: TRBJ1-1; cdr3_aa: CASSPLAETGAFF; cdr3_nt: TGTGCCAGCTCACCACTCGCCGAAACGGGAGCTTTCTTT
v_call: TRBV28; d_call: -; j_call: TRBJ1-5; cdr3_aa: CASGRGTHQPQHF; cdr3_nt: TGTGCCAGCGGTCGGGGTACACATCAGCCCCAGCATTTT
v_call: TRBV27; d_call: TRBD1; j_call: TRBJ1-5; cdr3_aa: CASRPDRNSNQPQHF; cdr3_nt: TGTGCCAGCAGACCGGACAGGAATAGCAATCAGCCCCAGCATTTT
v_call: TRBV6-6; d_call: TRBD1; j_call: TRBJ1-2; cdr3_aa: CASRDTRPGQGNYTF; cdr3_nt: TGTGCCAGCAGAGACACGCGACCGGGACAGGGTAACTACACCTTC